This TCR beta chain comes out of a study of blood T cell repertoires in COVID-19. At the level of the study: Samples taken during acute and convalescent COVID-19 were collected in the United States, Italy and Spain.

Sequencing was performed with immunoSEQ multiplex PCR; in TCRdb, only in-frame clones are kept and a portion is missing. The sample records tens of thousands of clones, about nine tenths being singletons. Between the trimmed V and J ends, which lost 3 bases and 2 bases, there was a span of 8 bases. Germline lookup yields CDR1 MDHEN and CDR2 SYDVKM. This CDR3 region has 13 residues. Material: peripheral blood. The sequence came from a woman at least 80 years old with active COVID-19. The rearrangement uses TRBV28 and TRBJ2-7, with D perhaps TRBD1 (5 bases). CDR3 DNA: TGTGCCAGCAGTTTTAAGACAGCCTACGAGCAGTACTTC. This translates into CASSFKTAYEQYF. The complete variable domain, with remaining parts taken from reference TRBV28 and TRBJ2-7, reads DVKVTQSSRYLVKRTGEKVFLECVQDMDHENMFWYRQDPGLGLRLIYFSYDVKMKEKGDIPEGYSVSREKKERFSLILESASTNQTSMYLCASSFKTAYEQYFGPGTRLTVT.